Following are 8 T cell receptor beta chains from one sample sequenced in a study of T cells in Graves' hyperthyroidism and ophthalmopathy. The CDR3 regions of TCR beta were amplified from RNA transcripts. Initially, a first-round RT-PCR of the TCR CDR3 employed the HTBI primer set. TCRdb used MiXCR to reprocess the multiplex PCR reads, holding one entry per CDR3 protein. The table has some 350,000 distinct CDR3 sequences, roughly 15% seen once. The specimen was blood. Every receptor here comes from an older woman with Graves' ophthalmopathy.

There are many counts of this clonotype. This chain uses TRBV6-1 with TRBJ1-1; D might be TRBD1 (6 bases). In germline, CDR1 is MNHNS, CDR2 SASEGT. V was clipped by 6 bases and J by 7 bases, with 15 bases between them. This CDR3 spans 13 amino acids. This chain's CDR3 is CASSGINRVEAFF. The CDR3, as DNA: TGTGCCAGCAGCGGAATAAACAGGGTTGAAGCTTTCTTT.

This clonotype has a count of ten or more. This chain links TRBV12-3 or TRBV12-4 with TRBJ2-1; TRBD2 aligns across 9 bases. Trimming at V came to 3 bases and at J to 6 bases, leaving 3 bases not matched to a gene. The CDR3 is 14 amino acids. The CDR3 reads CASSFGTSINEQFF. The CDR3 bases are TGTGCCAGCAGTTTCGGGACTAGCATCAATGAGCAGTTCTTC.

This clonotype was observed at least ten times. This sequence joins TRBV29-1 and TRBJ2-1; TRBD2 matches 10 bases. There are 15 residues in the CDR3. V lost 6 bases and J lost 8; bases outside the gene matches: 13. CDR1 SQVTM and CDR2 ANQGSEA come from the germline V gene. For the CDR3, the DNA is TGCAGCGTCGGCCCCTTAGCGGGAGGTAGTGATGAGCAGTTCTTC. Protein sequence: CSVGPLAGGSDEQFF.

The chain joins TRBV6-1 to TRBJ2-2; 9 positions agree with TRBD2. The CDR3 covers 16 residues. V lost 7 bases to trimming and J lost 1 base; unmatched junction nucleotides: 7. CDR1 is MNHNS, CDR2 SASEGT, per germline. The CDR3 here is CASNLSGRLNTGELFF. In DNA, the CDR3 is TGTGCCAGCAACCTGAGCGGGAGGTTGAACACCGGGGAGCTGTTTTTT.

A note on this clonotype: A much larger clone lies one base from this, so it may be a read error. The V gene is TRBV12-3 or TRBV12-4, the J gene TRBJ2-1; 8 bases agree with TRBD1. This CDR3 comprises 15 residues. Trimming at V came to 6 bases and at J to 4 bases, leaving 8 bases not matched to a gene. CDR3 bases: TGTGCCAGCAGCTTACGGAGACAGGGGTACAATGAGCAGTTCTTC. The encoded protein is CASSLRRQGYNEQFF.

This clonotype has a count of ten or more. CDR3 DNA: TGTGCCAGCAGCGGTCAGCGGGGCTCGCGGGAGACCCAGTACTTC. Its protein product is CASSGQRGSRETQYF. The rearrangement links TRBV7-2 to TRBJ2-5; 7 bases agree with TRBD2. This CDR3 spans 15 amino acids. J lost 5 bases, V lost 5 bases, and 11 bases had no gene match. In germline, CDR1 is SGHTA, CDR2 FQGNSA.

This clonotype was seen ten or more times. The J gene is TRBJ2-7, the V gene TRBV11-2; tentative D call: TRBD1 (7 bases). The CDR3 is 18 amino acids. V lost 0 bases to trimming and J lost 4 bases, with 22 bases between them. CDR1 and CDR2 from the germline V gene are SGHAT and FQNNGV. The CDR3 region has the DNA TGTGCCAGCAGCTTAGATTGGTTTGGAGGGGGCCTTCGATACGAGCAGTACTTC. Translating it yields CASSLDWFGGGLRYEQYF.

The chain uses TRBV3-1 and TRBJ2-7, with D perhaps matching TRBD1 or TRBD2 (7 bases each). V was pared by 2 bases and J by 3 bases, with 17 bases between. CDR3 length equals 16 residues. The V gene's germline CDR1 is LGHDT and CDR2 YNNKEL (reference sequence). CDR3 in amino acids: CASSQLGGAGGYEQYF. CDR3 coding DNA: TGTGCCAGCAGCCAACTGGGGGGGGCAGGGGGCTACGAGCAGTACTTC.